This TCR beta chain comes out of a study of CD8 T cells in ankylosing spondylitis (dated 2017 in TCRdb). In terms of the full investigation: T cell receptor beta repertoires were profiled in healthy donors and ankylosing spondylitis patients so that disease-linked TCR variants could be found. The full study cohort was made up of about two dozen ankylosing spondylitis patients and about a hundred healthy donors. Peripheral blood was sampled, and synovial fluid was also collected from ankylosing spondylitis patients.

From a lookup of the germline V gene (reference sequence), CDR1 and CDR2 are SEHNR and FQNEAQ. Measured from the cysteine to the phenylalanine, the CDR3 is 15 residues long. Only CDR3 DNA is held: 45 bases, read in frame from base 1. Between the V and J ends, shortened by 5 bases and 4 bases respectively, the junction contains 18 bases. Sequencing used an Illumina HiSeq 2500. Quantitative 5'-RACE with molecular barcodes was used to prepare TCR beta libraries. From the authors' description of their analysis: A new computational method based on a probabilistic model of VDJ rearrangement was used to identify disease-linked TCR variants. TCRdb ran its own pipeline on the public reads, namely fastp trimming at Q25 and MiXCR clone calling, and kept in-frame beta chains. Each entry merges the rows of one CDR3 protein and shows their most common DNA and genes. TCRdb, not the authors, supplied the V and J calls. The sample table lists around 130,000 distinct CDR3 sequences, about 6.5% of them with a count of one. The ten biggest clones cover approximately 12% of the sample.

Findings and caveats that apply to the study as a whole: In peripheral blood, the disease-linked clones were found at relatively low frequencies and had a CD8+ phenotype. The disease-linked clones were reported as significantly enriched in matched synovial fluid samples from ankylosing spondylitis patients. A TCR beta motif made up of several highly homologous amino acid variants appeared to be characteristic of blood from ankylosing spondylitis patients. Some motif variants had previously been reported in the synovial fluid and blood of reactive arthritis patients, which suggests shared mechanisms of disease initiation.

The table lists this clonotype with many counts. The target of this receptor is not known. No base quality values were provided; no much bigger clone lies one nucleotide off. The chain is assembled from TRBV7-9 and TRBJ2-7; the D call is tentative, TRBD1 or TRBD2, as each matches 5 bases. The receptor was derived from a male donor with ankylosing spondylitis or in good health (not recorded which). Sequencing input: blood, either unsorted or a sorted T cell fraction (not recorded which). CDR3 protein: CASSIGDLILYEQYF. The DNA reads TGTGCCAGCAGCATAGGGGACCTTATATTATACGAGCAGTACTTC.